This T cell receptor (beta chain) appears in the sequencing data of a study of T cell responses to AZD1222 COVID-19 vaccine. Study results and limitations: Spike-specific TCR breadth and depth both grew after two AZD1222 doses. There were mostly white British donors and more females than males, and clonal diversity was possibly underestimated. Only after the peak T cell response were repertoires sampled. Dominant CD4 TCR responses targeted spike regions 160-218 and 743-854.

TCRdb keeps only in-frame clones here, not all; method: immunoSEQ multiplex PCR. The repertoire holds hundreds of thousands of clones, 93% seen once, with around 1% in the top ten. Losses at the gene ends were 6 bases for V and 8 bases for J; bases not matched to a gene: 12. Germline values: CDR1 MNHEY, CDR2 SVGEGT. The CDR3 covers 15 residues. With regard to this clone: Its matching antigen is unknown.

The TCR sequence derives from an adult in good health. J is TRBJ1-4 and V is TRBV6-2 or TRBV6-3, with TRBD1 matching 7 bases. The input for sequencing was peripheral blood, taken on day 0 of MenACWY control vaccination. CDR3: CASSSGGGQREKLFF. CDR3 in DNA: TGTGCCAGCAGCAGCGGAGGGGGCCAGAGGGAAAAACTGTTTTTT.